This T cell receptor beta chain was captured by sequencing in a study of beta chain features in type 1 diabetes (dated by TCRdb to between 2017 and 2018). Broadly, across the study: No differences in mean age, gender distribution, total cell number or subset yield were found between patients and healthy donors. A total of roughly 100 million sorted cells were examined across all samples, and a strong correlation was observed between cell number per subset and RNA yield. In the study, recently diagnosed type 1 diabetes patients and matched healthy donors were compared on the TCRB repertoires of their sorted circulating CD4+ T cell subsets. Whereas all 28 donors provided naive and central memory subsets, regulatory and stem cell-like memory subsets were isolated from just 8 patients and roughly eight healthy donors.

Including the terminal cysteine and phenylalanine, the CDR3 comprises 16 residues. The only DNA kept is the CDR3, 48 bases in frame from the first base. The trim is 2 bases for V and 3 bases for J, with a gap of 17 bases between the germline ends. Sequences MGHRA (CDR1) and YSYEKL (CDR2) are obtained from the germline V gene. The entire isolated RNA was reverse transcribed using the High Capacity cDNA Reverse Transcription Kit, and thus expressed TCRB transcripts were sequenced. For stem cell-like memory T cell samples, survey-depth immunoSEQ sequencing was used, averaging about 1 million total reads per sample. Sorted cells were lysed in RLT buffer, and RNA was extracted using DNase-treated RNeasy Micro or Mini kits according to cell number. To prevent cross-contamination, every cell subset was processed on its own, while patient and healthy donor samples were processed together. The immunoSEQ multiplex PCR was used to amplify TCRB sequences from cDNA, generating 87-bp fragments that spanned the CDR3 region. Sequencing of the amplicons was performed on the Illumina HiSeq platform. Per the original workflow: Synthetic template baselines were used to correct PCR bias computationally, reads within Hamming distance 2 were collapsed together, and singletons that could not be merged were discarded. By aligning reads against IMGT, V, D and J genes, CDR3 length, and insertions or deletions at six rearrangement sites were assigned. Clonotype counts were normalized to sorted cell number within each subset before computing true diversity and Gini coefficients with the tcR R package. Repertoire sharing was quantified using the overlap coefficient calculated on TCRB nucleotide sequences. TCRdb mirrors the immuneACCESS table, restricted to in-frame sequences. Some clones are absent from its copies; in checked studies, under half trace to an unresolved V gene, and the reason for the others is unknown. D and trimming were read from the DNA, whereas the V and J calls and clone size are those reported in that table. The sample profile shows approximately 17,000 clones; 70% of them were found once. Roughly 0.84% of the sample belongs to the ten largest clones.

This clone was seen once. This receptor's antigen is unknown. No clone much larger than this one lies a single base away; base qualities are absent. Each donor gave one peripheral blood draw, averaging approximately 120 mL, which was collected into heparinised tubes. A BD FACSAria II and a panel including CD45RO, CCR7, CD25, CD127, CD95 and CD27 were used to sort naive, central memory, regulatory and stem cell-like memory CD4+ T cells. Every sorted population had a purity above 98%. PBMCs were isolated right away by Lymphoprep density gradient centrifugation and were stained directly, without culture. So that batch effects would be minimized, each experiment stained and sorted samples in pairs, pairing one healthy donor with one patient. Results the study describes overall, beyond this receptor: At VDJ recombination sites, type 1 diabetes patients had fewer insertions and more deleted nucleotides, which implies abnormalities in thymic rearrangement. PCR may preferentially amplify shorter templates, but because patient and control samples were amplified and corrected together, any resulting skew would affect both groups equally. Sequencing cDNA rather than genomic DNA could over-represent highly expressing activated cells, although activation and CD3 levels did not differ between groups. In all four CD4+ subsets, TCRB CDR3 length was moderately but significantly shorter in type 1 diabetes patients. HLA sub-analyses involved small numbers of individuals, so any influence of HLA type on TCRB rearrangement remained unresolved. Naive, central memory and regulatory TCRB repertoires appeared more similar among patients than among healthy donors.

The sample comprised stem cell memory CD4+ T cells from blood. In the paper's terms, the cell subset or site label means: stem cell-like memory CD4+ T cells. The rearranged chain carries TRBV4-1 and TRBJ2-7; the D gene is possibly TRBD1, with 5 bases matching. This clonotype originated in a man aged 25 to 40 with type 1 diabetes. The CDR3 amino acid sequence is: CASSQSGRGAFYEQYF. The DNA sequence is as follows: TGCGCCAGCAGCCAAAGTGGAAGGGGCGCTTTCTACGAGCAGTACTTC.